These 9 T cell receptor beta chains came from one sample sequenced in a study of Ad26.COV2.S vaccination and SARS-CoV-2 variants. Stated treatment: some 19 received Ad26.COV2.S at low or high dose, single or two shots; roughly five received placebo; per-sample allocation not given. Collection of samples fell on day 63 after the first vaccine or placebo injection. Data came from immunoSEQ multiplex PCR; TCRdb stores just in-frame clones and leaves some out. This table holds roughly 420,000 clones, roughly 87% found once. This material consisted of peripheral blood, taken in a trial of Ad26.COV2.S vaccine versus placebo. The source is a person aged 18-65 years who received the Ad26.COV2.S COVID-19 vaccine or a placebo.

This chain uses TRBV5-4 with TRBJ1-5; TRBD1 is a possible D gene (6 bases). The germline gives CDR1 SGHNT, CDR2 YYREEE (reference sequence). CDR3 length equals 15 residues. Trimming left V 2 bases short and J 2 bases short, with 11 bases between. The CDR3 spells CASSLSGAGNQPQHF. CDR3 DNA: TGTGCCAGCAGCTTATCAGGGGCTGGCAATCAGCCCCAGCATTTT. The variable domain in full, with the rest retrieved from reference TRBV5-4 and TRBJ1-5, is ETGVTQSPTHLIKTRGQQVTLRCSSQSGHNTVSWYQQALGQGPQFIFQYYREEENGRGNFPPRFSGLQFPNYSSELNVNALELDDSALYLCASSLSGAGNQPQHFGDGTRLSIL.

The rearrangement links TRBV5-1 to TRBJ1-1, with D unresolved. Trimming stripped 5 bases from V and 8 bases from J, with 16 bases between. The CDR3 loop spans 13 amino acids. Per the germline V gene, CDR1 is SGHRS and CDR2 is YFSETQ. The CDR3 loop reads CASSSQTEAEAFF. DNA for the CDR3: TGCGCCAGCAGTTCCCAAACAGAGGCCGAAGCTTTCTTT. Combining the CDR3 with reference TRBV5-1 and TRBJ1-1 gives the whole variable domain KAGVTQTPRYLIKTRGQQVTLSCSPISGHRSVSWYQQTPGQGLQFLFEYFSETQRNKGNFPGRFSGRQFSNSRSEMNVSTLELGDSALYLCASSSQTEAEAFFGQGTRLTVV.

The chain is built from TRBV5-4 and TRBJ1-2; 8 nucleotides match TRBD1. Unmatched junction bases numbered 5, after V lost 5 bases and J lost 2 bases. Per germline, CDR1 SGHNT and CDR2 YYREEE (reference sequence). The CDR3 sequence is 14 residues long. The DNA of the CDR3 is TGTGCCAGCAGTGGACAGGGATTAAACTATGGCTACACCTTC. This gives the protein CASSGQGLNYGYTF.

The chain combines TRBV27 with TRBJ2-6; D remains unclear. Between the trimmed V and J ends, which lost 5 bases and 0 bases, there was a span of 14 bases. CDR3 length: 17 residues. Germline V lookup: CDR1 MNHEY, CDR2 SMNVEV (reference sequence). CDR3 sequence: CASSADGISSGANVLTF. In DNA, the CDR3 is TGTGCCAGCAGTGCAGACGGAATCAGCTCTGGGGCCAACGTCCTGACTTTC.

The chain employs TRBV5-1 and TRBJ2-7, with D maybe TRBD2 (5 bases). The CDR3 contains 17 residues. Germline CDR1 is SGHRS and CDR2 is YFSETQ. The ends were cut back, 5 bases at V and 1 base at J, with 22 bases in the middle. CDR3 nucleotide sequence: TGCGCCAGCAGTAAACTTCCTCCGGACTCCTTTTCCTACGAGCAGTACTTC. It translates to CASSKLPPDSFSYEQYF.

V gene TRBV18 combines with J gene TRBJ1-1; no firm D call. This CDR3 has 16 amino acids. In germline, CDR1 is KGHSH, CDR2 LQKENI. With 3 bases removed from V and 3 bases from J, the gap between germline ends came to 17 bases. The CDR3 bases are TGTGCCAGCTCACCTACAGCTGGAGTTACGGACACTGAAGCTTTCTTT. As protein: CASSPTAGVTDTEAFF.

V is TRBV19 and J is TRBJ2-5, with D perhaps matching TRBD1 (6 bases). Trimming removed 5 bases at V and 4 bases at J, with 17 bases between. CDR3 size: 15 residues. Per germline, CDR1 LNHDA and CDR2 SQIVND (reference sequence). CDR3 sequence (DNA): TGTGCCAGTAGTCGACTGACAGGAGGTCCAGAGACCCAGTACTTC. Encoded protein: CASSRLTGGPETQYF.

This clone occurred a few times. V and J are TRBV5-1 and TRBJ2-3; 13 bases fit TRBD2. V dropped 3 bases and J dropped 2; count of bases not matched to a gene: 3. Germline V lookup: CDR1 SGHRS, CDR2 YFSETQ. The CDR3 totals 16 residues. The CDR3 loop is CASSWGLAGITDTQYF. The CDR3 bases are TGCGCCAGCAGCTGGGGACTAGCGGGGATCACAGATACGCAGTATTTT.

The V gene is TRBV2, the J gene TRBJ1-5; the D gene is possibly TRBD1 (5 bases). The CDR3 spans 13 residues. V lost 4 bases, J lost 6 bases, and 10 bases lay in between. Germline loops: CDR1 SNHLY, CDR2 FYNNEI. The CDR3 DNA is TGTGCCAGCAGTGGCAGGGAAGGTCAGCCCCAGCATTTT. As protein: CASSGREGQPQHF.